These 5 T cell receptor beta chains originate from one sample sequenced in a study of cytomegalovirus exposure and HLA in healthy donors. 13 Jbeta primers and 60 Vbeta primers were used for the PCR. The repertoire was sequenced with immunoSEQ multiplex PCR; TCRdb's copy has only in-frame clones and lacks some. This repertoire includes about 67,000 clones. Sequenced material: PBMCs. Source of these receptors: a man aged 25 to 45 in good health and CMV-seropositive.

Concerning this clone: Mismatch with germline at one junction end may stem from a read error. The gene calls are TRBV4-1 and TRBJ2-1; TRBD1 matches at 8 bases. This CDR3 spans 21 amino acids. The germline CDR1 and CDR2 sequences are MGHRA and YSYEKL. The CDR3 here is CASSQVRCGTGPLGSDNEQFF. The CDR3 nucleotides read TGCGCCAGCAGCCAAGTAAGGTGCGGGACAGGTCCTTTGGGCTCCGACAATGAGCAGTTCTTC.

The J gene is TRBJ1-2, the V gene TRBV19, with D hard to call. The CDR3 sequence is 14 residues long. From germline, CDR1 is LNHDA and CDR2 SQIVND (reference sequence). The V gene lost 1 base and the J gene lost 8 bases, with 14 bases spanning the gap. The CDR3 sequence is CASSIAAGYGGYTF. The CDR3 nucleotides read TGTGCCAGTAGTATAGCAGCGGGGTATGGAGGCTACACCTTC.

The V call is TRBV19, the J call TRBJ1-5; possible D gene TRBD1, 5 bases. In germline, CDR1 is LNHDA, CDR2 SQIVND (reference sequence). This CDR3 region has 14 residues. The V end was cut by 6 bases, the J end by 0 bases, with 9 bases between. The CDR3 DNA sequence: TGTGCCAGTAGCGCAGGGAATAGCAATCAGCCCCAGCATTTT. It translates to CASSAGNSNQPQHF.

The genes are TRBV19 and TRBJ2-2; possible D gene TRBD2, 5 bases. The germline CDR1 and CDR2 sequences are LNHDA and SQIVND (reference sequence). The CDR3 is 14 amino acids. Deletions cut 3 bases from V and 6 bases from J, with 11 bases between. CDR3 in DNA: TGTGCCAGTAGTATTCTCGGGGATCCCGGGGAGCTGTTTTTT. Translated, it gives CASSILGDPGELFF.

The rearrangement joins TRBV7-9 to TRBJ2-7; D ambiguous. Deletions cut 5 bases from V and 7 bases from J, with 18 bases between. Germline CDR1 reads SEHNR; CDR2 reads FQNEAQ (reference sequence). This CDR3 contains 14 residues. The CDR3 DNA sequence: TGTGCCAGCAGCCTTGGTGGCAGTAGCCTAGAGCAGTACTTC. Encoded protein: CASSLGGSSLEQYF.